This record covers a single T cell receptor (beta chain). The entry originates in a study of T cell responses to AZD1222 COVID-19 vaccine. Germline V CDR1 and CDR2: LGHNA, YNFKEQ. This CDR3 contains 16 residues. V was pared by 3 bases and J by 6 bases, with 6 bases of the junction left unmatched. TCRdb's copy holds only in-frame clones and misses some; the assay was immunoSEQ multiplex PCR. The sample lists 150,000 to 200,000 clones, more than 85% occurring once. This chain links TRBV4-2 with TRBJ2-1; 12 nucleotides match TRBD2. Sequencing was performed on peripheral blood, taken on day 0 of AZD1222 vaccination. This sequence originates from an adult in good health. CDR3 bases: TGTGCCAGCAGCCAGTCTAGCGGGGGGGCCCCCAATGAGCAGTTCTTC. Amino acid sequence: CASSQSSGGAPNEQFF.